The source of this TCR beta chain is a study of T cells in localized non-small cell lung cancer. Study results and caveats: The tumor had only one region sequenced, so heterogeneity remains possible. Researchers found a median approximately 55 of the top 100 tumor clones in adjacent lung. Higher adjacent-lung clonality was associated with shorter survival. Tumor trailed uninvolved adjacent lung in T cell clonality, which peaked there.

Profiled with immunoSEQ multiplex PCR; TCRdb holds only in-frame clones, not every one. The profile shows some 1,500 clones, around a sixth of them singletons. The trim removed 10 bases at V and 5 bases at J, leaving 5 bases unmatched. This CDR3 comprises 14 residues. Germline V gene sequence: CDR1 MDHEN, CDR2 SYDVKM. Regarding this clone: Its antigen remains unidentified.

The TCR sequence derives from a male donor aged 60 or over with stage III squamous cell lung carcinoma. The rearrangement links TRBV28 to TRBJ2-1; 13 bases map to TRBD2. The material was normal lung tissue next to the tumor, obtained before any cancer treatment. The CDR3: CAIRGLAGDNEQFF. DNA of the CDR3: TGTGCCATCCGAGGACTAGCGGGGGACAATGAGCAGTTCTTC.